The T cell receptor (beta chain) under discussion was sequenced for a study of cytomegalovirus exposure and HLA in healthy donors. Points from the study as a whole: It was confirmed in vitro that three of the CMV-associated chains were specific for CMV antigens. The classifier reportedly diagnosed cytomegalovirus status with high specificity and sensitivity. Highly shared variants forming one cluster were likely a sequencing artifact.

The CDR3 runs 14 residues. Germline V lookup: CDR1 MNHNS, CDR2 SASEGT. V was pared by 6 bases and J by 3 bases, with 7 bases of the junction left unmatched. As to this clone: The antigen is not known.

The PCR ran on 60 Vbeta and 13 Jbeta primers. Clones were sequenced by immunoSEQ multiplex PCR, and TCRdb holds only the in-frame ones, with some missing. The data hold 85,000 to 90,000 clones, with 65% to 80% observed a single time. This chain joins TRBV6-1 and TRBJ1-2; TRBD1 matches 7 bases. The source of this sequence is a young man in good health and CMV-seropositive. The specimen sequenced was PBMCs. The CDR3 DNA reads TGTGCCAGCAGCCTACAGGGGATGGACTATGGCTACACCTTC. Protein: CASSLQGMDYGYTF.